This T cell receptor beta chain was observed in a study of blood T cell repertoires in COVID-19. Study as a whole: Sources were T cells, B-cell-depleted T cells, or PBMCs; the material itself was cDNA or gDNA.

This table comes from immunoSEQ multiplex PCR, and its TCRdb copy is limited to in-frame clones, with some not included. The sample yields over 150,000 clones, roughly nine tenths seen once. The CDR3 is made up of 16 amino acids. Trimming took off 0 bases at V and 4 bases at J, with 15 bases between the two ends. Germline-derived CDR1 and CDR2 are LNHNV and YYDKDF (reference sequence). The V call is TRBV15, the J call TRBJ1-2; no clear D gene. Sequenced input: peripheral blood. The receptor's source is a man over 45 with acute or convalescent COVID-19. CDR3 amino acids: CATSRDMEASFYGYTF. The CDR3 nucleotides read TGTGCCACCAGCAGAGATATGGAGGCCAGCTTCTATGGCTACACCTTC.